What follows are 4 T cell receptor beta chains derived from one specimen sequenced in a study of shared clonotypes between healthy human individuals. TCRdb keeps only in-frame clones here, not all; method: immunoSEQ multiplex PCR. The table has 1.5 million to 2.5 million clones, roughly 94% seen once. Terminally differentiated effector memory CD45RA+ cells were excluded by CCR7 positive selection of CD45RO-negative cells. Sample: naive CD8+ T cells sorted from blood. These receptors were taken from a man younger than 30 in good health.

The chain employs TRBV9 and TRBJ1-1, with D possibly TRBD1 on 5 matching bases. V was trimmed by 3 bases and J by 4 bases, leaving 19 bases between them. Germline V CDR1 and CDR2: SGDLS, YYNGEE. The CDR3 sequence is 16 residues long. The CDR3 nucleotides are TGTGCCAGCAGCGCAGCCGACAAGACAGTAGGCACTGAAGCTTTCTTT. This gives the protein CASSAADKTVGTEAFF.

CDR3 in DNA: TGTGCCAGCAGCTATCCTAAACAGCAGGGGAGTGGCGAGACCCAGTACTTC. Its protein is CASSYPKQQGSGETQYF. The chain couples TRBV7-3 to TRBJ2-5; D is possibly TRBD1 (6 bases). V lost 4 bases, J lost 5 bases, and 23 bases lay in between. Germline loops: CDR1 SGHTA, CDR2 FQGTGA. The CDR3 is 17 residues long.

The chain carries TRBV2 and TRBJ1-4; 10 nucleotides align to TRBD1. V lost 5 bases to trimming and J lost 3 bases; unmatched junction nucleotides: 6. Germline V gene data show CDR1 as SNHLY and CDR2 as FYNNEI. The CDR3 runs 16 residues. The CDR3 sequence is CASSTLDRGPNEKLFF. As DNA, the CDR3 is TGTGCCAGCAGTACGCTTGACAGGGGGCCTAATGAAAAACTGTTTTTT.

The rearrangement links TRBV7-2 to TRBJ2-7; TRBD1 matches 8 bases. The CDR3 spans 14 residues. Per the germline V gene, CDR1 is SGHTA and CDR2 is FQGNSA. Trimming took 4 bases from V and 2 from J; bases not matched to a gene: 4. The CDR3 DNA reads as TGTGCCAGCAGCTACGACAGGGGTACCTACGAGCAGTACTTC. Translation gives CASSYDRGTYEQYF.